The following is a TCR beta chain sequence with its context. The CDR3 has 11 amino acids. Looked up from germline, CDR1 is MNHEY and CDR2 is SVGEGT. Trimming removed 6 bases from V and 3 bases from J, with 6 bases in between. This record belongs to a study of blood T cell repertoires in COVID-19. For the study at large: Samples taken during acute and convalescent COVID-19 were collected in the United States, Italy and Spain.

Per the original methods: How many nucleated cells were present was estimated from reference gene primer amplification. Repertoires were generated with immunoSEQ multiplex PCR, while TCRdb's copy carries only in-frame clones and drops some. V, J and clone size derive from that table, while D and trimming were established from the DNA sequence. The sample has roughly 56,000 clones; about 88% are singletons. The specimen was peripheral blood. V gene TRBV6-2 or TRBV6-3 combines with J gene TRBJ2-7; D unresolved. The receptor comes from an older woman with COVID-19, enrolled during active disease. CDR3 region: CASSINYEQYF. The CDR3, as DNA: TGTGCCAGCAGCATCAACTACGAGCAGTACTTC.